The source of this T cell receptor beta chain is a study of blood T cell repertoires in COVID-19 (dated by TCRdb to about 2020). General notes on the study: Samples covering the acute and convalescent phases of COVID-19 were provided by collaborators in the United States, Italy and Spain. The samples were drawn from the first 160 participants of the ongoing ImmuneRACE study and from 1,200 or so subjects provided by 6 global collaborators. The repertoires were released in a freely available public database intended as a resource for research on the immune response to SARS-CoV-2. Sample metadata almost always included a de-identified subject ID, COVID-19 status, age in years and sex. Where HLA class I and class II types were available, the types were taken from metadata supplied by the sample provider, not from assay-based typing. The material from the prospective study consisted of cDNA or gDNA derived from T cells, B-cell-depleted T cells, or PBMCs. Subjects who had been exposed to COVID-19, were actively infected with it, or had recovered from it provided the deeply sampled blood TCRbeta repertoires that made up the dataset. Study-wide findings and limitations: How much clinical and demographic metadata was included differed by source and by participant, and the metadata was provided uncurated.

TCRbeta CDR3 regions were amplified from genomic DNA by means of the immunoSEQ Assay, a bias-controlled multiplex PCR. Per the original workflow: Within the assay, amplification of reference gene primers was used to estimate how many nucleated cells each sample contained. To quantify the absolute abundance of each unique TCRbeta CDR3 rearrangement, sequence reads were collapsed and filtered. For each sample, productive Simpson clonality was calculated as the square root of Simpson's diversity index across productive rearrangements. Entries here come from immuneACCESS through TCRdb and include only in-frame sequences with V and J called. Some clones fail to appear in such tables; in the studies checked, an unresolved V gene covers under half of the shortfall, and the cause of the remainder is unknown. The DNA was the basis for D and trimming; V, J and clone size are from that table. This sample gives roughly 250,000 clones in total; approximately 90% of them show up just once. Roughly 0.8% of the sample lies in the top ten.

For CDR1 and CDR2, the germline V gene lists LGHNA and YNFKEQ. Trimmed from V: 6 bases; trimmed from J: 0 bases; junction bases lacking a gene match: 5. Inclusive of the bounding cysteine and phenylalanine, the CDR3 is 15 residues long. Just CDR3 DNA is preserved here, 45 bases in frame from base 1. On this clone itself: This clone's antigen is unknown. There are no base qualities to consult, and no much larger clone falls within one base.

Each collaborating institution followed its own protocols to collect whole blood in K2EDTA tubes. For TCRbeta analysis, collaborators shipped samples in one of three forms: frozen whole blood, isolated PBMCs, or DNA extracted from either of those sample types. The clonotype comes from a man aged 30-40 years with acute or convalescent COVID-19. The sequenced material came from peripheral blood. Rearrangement joined TRBV4-2 to TRBJ1-5, with 7 bases aligning to TRBD1. The bases read TGTGCCAGCAGGGGGGACAGTAATAGCAATCAGCCCCAGCATTTT. Its product reads: CASRGDSNSNQPQHF.